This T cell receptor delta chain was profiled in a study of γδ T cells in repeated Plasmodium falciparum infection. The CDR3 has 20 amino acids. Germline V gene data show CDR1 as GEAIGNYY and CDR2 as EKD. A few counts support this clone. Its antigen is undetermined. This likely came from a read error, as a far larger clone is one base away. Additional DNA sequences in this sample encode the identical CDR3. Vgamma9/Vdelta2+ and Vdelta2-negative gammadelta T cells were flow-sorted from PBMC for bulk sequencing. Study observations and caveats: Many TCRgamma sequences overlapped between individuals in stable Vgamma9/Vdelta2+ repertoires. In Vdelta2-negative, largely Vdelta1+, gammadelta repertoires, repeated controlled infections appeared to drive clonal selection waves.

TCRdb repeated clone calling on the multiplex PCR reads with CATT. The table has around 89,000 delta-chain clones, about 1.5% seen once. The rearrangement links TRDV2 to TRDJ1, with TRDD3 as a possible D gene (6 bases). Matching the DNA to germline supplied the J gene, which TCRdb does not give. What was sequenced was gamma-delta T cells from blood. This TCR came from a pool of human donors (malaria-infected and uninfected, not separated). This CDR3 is CACDTLRSGVSGSYTDKLIF. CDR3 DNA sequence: TGCGCCTGTGACACCCTGCGCTCTGGGGTCTCGGGGAGTTACACCGATAAACTCATCTTT.